This T cell receptor beta chain was retrieved from a study of CD8+ T cells in alopecia areata. Both CD4+ and CD8+ T cells were separated by sorting PBMCs. The CDR3 is made up of 12 amino acids. Germline CDR1 is LNHDA and CDR2 is SQIVND (reference sequence). V dropped 8 bases and J dropped 4 bases, with 11 bases sitting between them. Reverse transcription of extracted RNA yielded cDNA, which provided the sequencing template. The repertoire was sequenced with immunoSEQ multiplex PCR; TCRdb's copy has only in-frame clones and lacks some. This table has over 200,000 clones, around 62% appearing once. Sequences were derived from CD4+ T cells sorted from blood, sampled at week 0. This receptor was identified in a human donor with alopecia areata. This chain connects TRBV19 to TRBJ1-1; D is unresolved. The CDR3 is CASSQAGTEAFF. CDR3 nucleotide sequence: TGTGCCAGTTCCCAGGCAGGCACTGAAGCTTTCTTT.